The T cell receptor beta chain described here comes from a study of post-analysis software for immune sequencing data. Background on the study: Clinical courses comprised relapsing-remitting, secondary progressive and progressive-relapsing multiple sclerosis.

Worth noting for this clonotype: Its antigen is not identified.

V lost 7 bases, J lost 2 bases, and 10 bases stayed unmatched. The CDR3 runs to 14 residues. Germline CDR1 reads SQVTM; CDR2 reads ANQGSEA. The library was made from cDNA and included unique molecular identifiers. TCRdb re-analysed the PCR reads in MiXCR, keeping a single row per CDR3 protein. Among 800,000 to 950,000 distinct CDR3 sequences, around 53% were seen once, and the ten largest hold roughly 4.4%. Study results and caveats: Controls had significantly higher normalized Chao1 diversity than multiple sclerosis patients. TRBV5-6, TRBV5-1 and TRBV20-1 were among four to six TRBV segments more frequent in patients than controls.

The sample taken for sequencing was blood. This clonotype was obtained from a girl aged 5-17 years with multiple sclerosis. The chain couples TRBV29-1 to TRBJ2-7; 8 positions match TRBD1. The CDR3: CSAKPGQDTYEQYF. The CDR3 coding sequence is TGCAGCGCTAAACCGGGACAGGACACCTACGAGCAGTACTTC.